Sequencing of this T cell receptor (beta chain) was carried out in a study of tissue T cells after allogeneic stem cell transplantation. Of note for this clone: Antigen: not known. This sample also contains other DNA sequences that code for the same CDR3.

Clones were sequenced by immunoSEQ multiplex PCR, and TCRdb holds only the in-frame ones, with some missing. The sample yields some 11,000 clones, 70% seen once. Looked up from germline, CDR1 is SEHNR and CDR2 is FQNEAQ (reference sequence). Trimming cost V 3 bases and J 2 bases, with 8 bases left between them. This CDR3 spans 14 amino acids. Study results and limitations: Anatomically similar tissues had similar TCR repertoires within each patient.

The V and J genes are TRBV7-9 and TRBJ1-3, with TRBD1 as a possible D gene (6 bases). Sequencing was performed on tissue from the right colon, taken at autopsy. The clonotype was recovered from a woman aged 18-49 years with breast cancer. The chain's CDR3 is CASSLGGAGNTIYF. Written as DNA, the CDR3 is TGTGCCAGCAGCTTGGGGGGCGCTGGAAACACCATATATTTT.